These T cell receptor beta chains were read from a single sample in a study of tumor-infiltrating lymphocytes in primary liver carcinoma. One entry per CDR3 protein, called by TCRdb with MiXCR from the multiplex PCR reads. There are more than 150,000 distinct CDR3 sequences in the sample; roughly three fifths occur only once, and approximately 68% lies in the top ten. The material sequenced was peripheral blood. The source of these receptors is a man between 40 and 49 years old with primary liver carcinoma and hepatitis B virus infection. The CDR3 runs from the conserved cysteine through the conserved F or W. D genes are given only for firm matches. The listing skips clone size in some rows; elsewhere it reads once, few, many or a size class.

CDR3: CASSLDYNKQFF
DNA: TGTGCCAGCAGCTTAGACTACAATAAGCAGTTCTTC
V: TRBV7-9
D: NA
size: NA
length: 12
J: TRBJ2-1

CDR3: CASSQGQGINTEVFF
DNA: TGTGCCAGCAGCCAAGGACAGGGTATTAACACTGAAGTTTTCTTT
V: TRBV11-2
D: TRBD1
size: NA
length: 15
J: TRBJ1-1

CDR3: CSVDSGMEGYTF
DNA: TGCAGCGTTGATTCGGGGATGGAAGGCTACACCTTC
V: TRBV29-1
D: NA
size: few
length: 12
J: TRBJ1-2

CDR3: CASETGLAGSYEQYF
DNA: TGTGCCAGTGAGACGGGACTAGCGGGTTCCTACGAGCAGTACTTC
V: TRBV7-9
D: TRBD2
size: few
length: 15
J: TRBJ2-7

CDR3: CAISEPSGYNEQFF
DNA: TGTGCCATCAGTGAGCCAAGCGGATACAATGAGCAGTTCTTC
V: TRBV10-3
D: NA
size: NA
length: 14
J: TRBJ2-1

CDR3: CSVVVGASGSTDTQYF
DNA: TGCAGCGTTGTGGTGGGAGCTAGCGGGAGCACAGATACGCAGTATTTT
V: TRBV29-1
D: TRBD2
size: NA
length: 16
J: TRBJ2-3

CDR3: CASSQRAEYEQYF
DNA: TGCGCCAGCAGCCAAAGGGCAGAATACGAGCAGTACTTC
V: TRBV4-1
D: NA
size: many
length: 13
J: TRBJ2-7

CDR3: CASSADSWNYEQYF
DNA: TGTGCCAGCAGTGCTGATAGCTGGAACTACGAGCAGTACTTC
V: TRBV2
D: NA
size: NA
length: 14
J: TRBJ2-7

CDR3: CAIRRTAGQGAGDTQYF
DNA: TGTGCCATCAGACGCACTGCCGGACAGGGGGCAGGGGATACGCAGTATTTT
V: TRBV10-3
D: TRBD1
size: few
length: 17
J: TRBJ2-3

CDR3: CASSYAGSTNEKLFF
DNA: TGTGCCAGCAGTTACGCAGGCTCAACTAATGAAAAACTGTTTTTT
V: TRBV6-5
D: NA
size: few
length: 15
J: TRBJ1-4

CDR3: CASSERGEGETQYF
DNA: TGTGCCAGCAGTGAACGGGGGGAGGGAGAGACCCAGTACTTC
V: TRBV6-2/TRBV6-3
D: TRBD2
size: few
length: 14
J: TRBJ2-5

CDR3: CANSPYYAGNTIYF
DNA: TGTGCCAACAGCCCTTACTACGCCGGAAACACCATATATTTT
V: TRBV11-2
D: NA
size: once
length: 14
J: TRBJ1-3

CDR3: CASSSISGNHSPLHF
DNA: TGTGCCAGCAGTTCGATAAGCGGGAACCATTCACCCCTCCACTTT
V: TRBV6-2/TRBV6-3
D: NA
size: NA
length: 15
J: TRBJ1-6

CDR3: CASTPQGYGANVLTF
DNA: TGTGCCAGCACCCCACAGGGGTATGGGGCCAACGTCCTGACTTTC
V: TRBV28
D: TRBD1
size: NA
length: 15
J: TRBJ2-6

CDR3: CASSQVTSGYYNEQFF
DNA: TGCGCCAGCAGCCAAGTAACTAGCGGGTATTACAATGAGCAGTTCTTC
V: TRBV4-1
D: TRBD2
size: few
length: 16
J: TRBJ2-1

CDR3: CAIRGETRGIHEQFF
DNA: TGTGCCATCAGGGGGGAGACTAGAGGGATACATGAGCAGTTCTTC
V: TRBV10-3
D: NA
size: NA
length: 15
J: TRBJ2-1

CDR3: CASSEGSGTPYNEQFF
DNA: TGTGCCAGCAGTGAAGGTAGCGGGACACCCTACAATGAGCAGTTCTTC
V: TRBV2
D: TRBD2
size: NA
length: 16
J: TRBJ2-1

CDR3: CASSQQSGSSAQYF
DNA: TGTGCCAGCAGCCAACAAAGCGGGAGCAGCGCGCAGTATTTT
V: TRBV14
D: TRBD2
size: few
length: 14
J: TRBJ2-3

CDR3: CASSSIRTRLGEQFF
DNA: TGTGCCAGCAGCTCCATTCGGACTAGGCTTGGTGAGCAGTTCTTC
V: TRBV11-2
D: TRBD2
size: many
length: 15
J: TRBJ2-1

CDR3: CASSYSHKSEAFF
DNA: TGTGCCAGCAGTTACTCACACAAGAGTGAAGCTTTCTTT
V: TRBV6-5
D: NA
size: NA
length: 13
J: TRBJ1-1

CDR3: CATAGLLNTGELFF
DNA: TGCGCCACAGCCGGACTACTGAACACCGGGGAGCTGTTTTTT
V: TRBV10-2
D: NA
size: NA
length: 14
J: TRBJ2-2

CDR3: CAGSEGTSGVPYEQYF
DNA: TGTGCCGGCAGTGAAGGGACTAGCGGAGTTCCCTACGAGCAGTACTTC
V: TRBV6-1
D: TRBD2
size: once
length: 16
J: TRBJ2-7

CDR3: CASSIRTVLTYEQYF
DNA: TGTGCCAGCAGCATCCGGACTGTCCTAACCTACGAGCAGTACTTC
V: TRBV5-5
D: NA
size: NA
length: 15
J: TRBJ2-7

CDR3: CASSHTGVKETQYF
DNA: TGTGCCAGCAGCCACACCGGCGTTAAAGAGACCCAGTACTTC
V: TRBV12-3/TRBV12-4
D: NA
size: NA
length: 14
J: TRBJ2-5

CDR3: CASSDRIYEQYF
DNA: TGTGCCAGCAGCGACCGGATCTACGAGCAGTACTTC
V: TRBV6-1
D: NA
size: NA
length: 12
J: TRBJ2-7

CDR3: CASSPGGGGNTIYF
DNA: TGTGCCAGCAGCCCCGGGGGCGGAGGAAACACCATATATTTT
V: TRBV11-2
D: NA
size: many
length: 14
J: TRBJ1-3

CDR3: CASSFEGPSVADTQYF
DNA: TGCGCCAGCAGCTTTGAAGGTCCGTCGGTGGCAGATACGCAGTATTTT
V: TRBV5-1
D: NA
size: NA
length: 16
J: TRBJ2-3

CDR3: CASSLGGDDTQYF
DNA: TGTGCCAGCAGTTTGGGAGGGGATGATACGCAGTATTTT
V: TRBV12-3/TRBV12-4
D: TRBD2
size: NA
length: 13
J: TRBJ2-3

CDR3: CASSYLDRKNYGYTF
DNA: TGTGCCAGCAGTTATCTCGACCGAAAAAACTATGGCTACACCTTC
V: TRBV28
D: NA
size: few
length: 15
J: TRBJ1-2

CDR3: CASSAGTSAEQFF
DNA: TGTGCCAGCAGCGCCGGGACTAGCGCGGAGCAGTTCTTC
V: TRBV11-2
D: TRBD2
size: NA
length: 13
J: TRBJ2-1

CDR3: CASGDQRTVSLAKNIQYF
DNA: TGTGCCAGCGGCGACCAAAGGACGGTTAGCTTAGCCAAAAACATTCAGTACTTC
V: TRBV11-2
D: NA
size: NA
length: 18
J: TRBJ2-4

CDR3: CASNYSNGFYGYTF
DNA: TGTGCCAGCAATTACTCGAACGGTTTCTATGGCTACACCTTC
V: TRBV6-5
D: NA
size: NA
length: 14
J: TRBJ1-2

CDR3: CASSSSPNYGYTF
DNA: TGTGCCAGCAGTTCCAGTCCTAACTATGGCTACACCTTC
V: TRBV7-9
D: NA
size: few
length: 13
J: TRBJ1-2

CDR3: CAWSVQAGYNEQFF
DNA: TGTGCCTGGAGTGTACAAGCGGGATACAATGAGCAGTTCTTC
V: TRBV30
D: TRBD2
size: NA
length: 14
J: TRBJ2-1

CDR3: CASSYNGEQFF
DNA: TGTGCCAGCAGTTACAATGGTGAGCAGTTCTTC
V: TRBV6-6
D: NA
size: NA
length: 11
J: TRBJ2-1

CDR3: CACLGLGSAGELFF
DNA: TGTGCTTGTCTGGGACTCGGCAGCGCCGGAGAGCTCTTTTTT
V: TRBV30
D: NA
size: NA
length: 14
J: TRBJ2-2

CDR3: CASSGGKMGADTQYF
DNA: TGTGCCAGCAGTGGCGGAAAAATGGGGGCAGATACGCAGTATTTT
V: TRBV12-3/TRBV12-4
D: NA
size: once
length: 15
J: TRBJ2-3

CDR3: CAISESVGRTYGYTF
DNA: TGTGCCATCAGTGAGTCCGTGGGGAGGACCTATGGCTACACCTTC
V: TRBV10-3
D: NA
size: few
length: 15
J: TRBJ1-2

CDR3: CAWRALRAPRGNEQFF
DNA: TGTGCCTGGAGGGCCCTGAGGGCCCCCAGGGGGAATGAGCAGTTCTTC
V: TRBV30
D: TRBD1
size: NA
length: 16
J: TRBJ2-1

CDR3: CASSLAGGRAYEQYF
DNA: TGTGCCAGCAGCTTAGCAGGGGGCCGGGCCTACGAGCAGTACTTC
V: TRBV11-2
D: TRBD1
size: many
length: 15
J: TRBJ2-7

CDR3: CASSLASGRDTQYF
DNA: TGTGCCAGCAGCTTAGCTTCCGGGCGGGATACGCAGTATTTT
V: TRBV7-8
D: NA
size: few
length: 14
J: TRBJ2-3

CDR3: CAISLNTGREAKNIQYF
DNA: TGTGCCATCAGCTTGAACACAGGGAGAGAAGCCAAAAACATTCAGTACTTC
V: TRBV12-3/TRBV12-4
D: NA
size: NA
length: 17
J: TRBJ2-4

CDR3: CASSLVGSEQYF
DNA: TGTGCCAGCAGCTTAGTTGGGAGCGAGCAGTACTTC
V: TRBV11-1
D: NA
size: many
length: 12
J: TRBJ2-7

CDR3: CTSSLGGGGVNTGELFF
DNA: TGTACCAGCAGCTTAGGGGGAGGAGGGGTGAACACCGGGGAGCTGTTTTTT
V: TRBV7-8
D: NA
size: NA
length: 17
J: TRBJ2-2

CDR3: CARSYTRGDEQFF
DNA: TGTGCCAGGAGTTACACTAGGGGGGATGAGCAGTTCTTC
V: TRBV6-5
D: NA
size: NA
length: 13
J: TRBJ2-1

CDR3: CSVEGHGIDIQYF
DNA: TGCAGCGTTGAGGGACATGGGATAGACATTCAGTACTTC
V: TRBV29-1
D: NA
size: NA
length: 13
J: TRBJ2-4

CDR3: CAGSPGTLPYEQYF
DNA: TGTGCCGGCAGTCCCGGGACGCTTCCCTACGAGCAGTACTTC
V: TRBV6-2/TRBV6-3
D: NA
size: NA
length: 14
J: TRBJ2-7

CDR3: CASMRSTALHF
DNA: TGTGCCAGCATGCGGTCAACCGCCCTCCACTTT
V: TRBV6-1
D: NA
size: many
length: 11
J: TRBJ1-6

CDR3: CASSYLELAPPSTDTQYF
DNA: TGTGCCAGCAGTTACTTGGAGTTAGCGCCTCCTAGCACAGATACGCAGTATTTT
V: TRBV6-5
D: NA
size: NA
length: 18
J: TRBJ2-3

CDR3: CASSGGYWQPQHF
DNA: TGTGCCAGCAGTGGGGGGTATTGGCAGCCCCAGCATTTT
V: TRBV12-3/TRBV12-4
D: NA
size: NA
length: 13
J: TRBJ1-5

CDR3: CASSLNPGSTYEQYF
DNA: TGTGCCAGCAGCTTAAATCCAGGGTCGACCTACGAGCAATACTTC
V: TRBV11-2
D: NA
size: NA
length: 15
J: TRBJ2-7

CDR3: CASSLGTPRREQFF
DNA: TGTGCCAGCAGCCTCGGGACTCCTCGGCGTGAGCAGTTCTTC
V: TRBV12-1
D: NA
size: NA
length: 14
J: TRBJ2-1

CDR3: CAISEGTFGANVLTF
DNA: TGTGCCATCAGTGAAGGAACCTTTGGGGCCAACGTCCTGACTTTC
V: TRBV10-3
D: NA
size: few
length: 15
J: TRBJ2-6

CDR3: CASSATEGSEQFF
DNA: TGTGCCAGCAGTGCTACGGAGGGATCTGAGCAGTTCTTC
V: TRBV6-1
D: NA
size: NA
length: 13
J: TRBJ2-1

CDR3: CASSLGTSGSYEQHF
DNA: TGTGCTAGCAGCTTGGGTACTAGTGGCTCCTACGAGCAGCACTTC
V: TRBV11-2
D: NA
size: NA
length: 15
J: TRBJ2-7

CDR3: CASSLARPQIDNERFF
DNA: TGTGCCAGCAGCCTTGCAAGGCCACAGATAGACAATGAGCGGTTCTTC
V: TRBV11-1
D: NA
size: NA
length: 16
J: TRBJ2-1

CDR3: CTSSFSGLNTEAFF
DNA: TGTACCAGCAGTTTTTCCGGATTGAACACTGAAGCTTTCTTT
V: TRBV12-3/TRBV12-4
D: NA
size: NA
length: 14
J: TRBJ1-1